Described below is a single T cell receptor beta chain sequence and its context. Its antigen is still unknown. In germline, CDR1 is SNHLY, CDR2 FYNNEI. The CDR3 is 13 residues long. Trimming took off 6 bases at V and 4 bases at J, with 12 bases between the two ends. The data belong to a study of cytomegalovirus exposure and HLA in healthy donors. Notes on the study in general: A further, later analysis showed that HLA-associated TCR beta chains (compared with equally common others) were more clonally expanded. V- and J-gene trimming in TCR beta was tied to a missense DCLRE1C variant by an analysis performed later. Follow-up analysis found HLA locus-dependent TCR association rates, highest for DRB1 and lowest for HLA-C.

PCR was performed using 60 Vbeta and 13 Jbeta primers. Here immunoSEQ multiplex PCR was the method, and the copy in TCRdb shows in-frame clones only, minus some. Of about 83,000 clones listed, about four fifths are singletons. Source material: PBMCs. This clonotype was sampled from a woman aged 25 to 39 in good health and CMV-seronegative. The rearrangement uses TRBV2 and TRBJ2-5; no firm D call. CDR3 sequence: CASSADSRETQYF. In nucleotides, the CDR3 is TGTGCCAGCAGCGCCGACTCCAGAGAGACCCAGTACTTC.